The clone carrying this TCR beta chain was seen more than once but under ten times. Its target is unknown. The entry originates in a study of spatial heterogeneity in lung cancer. Findings and limits, study-wide: Counts of expanded intratumoral alpha and beta TCRs tracked tumor mutation counts.

Time point indicated: sample taken at primary tumor resection. Trimming removed 2 bases at V and 5 bases at J, with 7 bases between. The CDR3 spans 12 residues. Germline CDR1 is LGHDT and CDR2 is YNNKEL (reference sequence). TCRdb re-called the 5' RACE reads through MiXCR, storing one row per CDR3 protein. The sample lists 3,500 to 4,000 distinct CDR3 sequences, approximately 9% occurring once. V and J are TRBV3-1 and TRBJ2-7; tentatively, D is TRBD2 (6 bases). The clonotype was recovered from a male donor with early-stage non-small cell lung cancer. The specimen was lung tumor tissue, collected at surgery. For the CDR3, the DNA is TGTGCCAGCAGCCAACCGGGGGACGAGCAGTACTTC. It encodes CASSQPGDEQYF.